This paragraph covers one TCR beta chain sequence. The CDR3 has 15 residues. Germline lookup yields CDR1 SEHNR and CDR2 FQNEAQ (reference sequence). The V and J ends lost 1 base and 4 bases respectively, with 14 bases between them. For the second PCR, which ran for 7 to 11 cycles, a sample-barcoded 5' primer and a J-beta primer mix were used. From the 5' RACE reads, TCRdb called clonotypes with MiXCR, one entry per CDR3 protein. Here the sample spans 850,000 to 1,000,000 distinct CDR3 sequences, approximately 49% being singletons. This entry belongs to a study of blood T cells in healthy people across ages.

The chain has TRBV7-9 and TRBJ2-7; D is unclear. The sequence came from a man aged 25-40 years in good health. Sequencing was carried out using blood. CDR3 in amino acids: CASSLGLGERYEQYF. CDR3 DNA: TGTGCCAGCAGCTTAGGGTTAGGAGAGAGGTACGAGCAGTACTTC. Supplemented by reference TRBV7-9 and TRBJ2-7, the full variable domain reads DTGVSQNPRHKITKRGQNVTFRCDPISEHNRLYWYRQTLGQGPEFLTYFQNEAQLEKSRLLSDRFSAERPKGSFSTLEIQRTEQGDSAMYLCASSLGLGERYEQYFGPGTRLTVT.